Included here is one T cell receptor beta chain sequence, with context. Its antigen remains unidentified. No much larger clone exists at a distance of one base, and base qualities are not known. The germline V and J ends show losses of 5 bases and 3 bases respectively, and no gene match explains 8 bases of the junction. From a lookup of the germline V gene, CDR1 and CDR2 are MNHEY and SVGEGT. The CDR3 covers 15 residues, taking in both the cysteine and the phenylalanine. Only the CDR3 region is kept as DNA, spanning 45 bases read in frame from base 1. Library preparation employed 5' RACE. Instrument on record: Illumina HiSeq 2500. The second PCR ran for about 7 to 11 cycles and used a J-beta primer mix along with a sample-barcoded 5' primer. A template-switch 5' adaptor carrying 12 random nucleotides introduced a unique molecular identifier onto each TCR beta cDNA molecule. Each sample yielded at least 3 million CDR3-containing paired-end reads. First-strand cDNA synthesis was performed from all RNA using the Mint cDNA synthesis kit, with priming by a TRBC-specific oligonucleotide. After uracil-DNA glycosylase treatment, a first 18-cycle PCR used universal primers M1SS and BC2_uni_R on all cDNA. Per the original workflow: For normalization, 1 million high-quality reads, each with a distinct molecular identifier, were randomly selected from each sample. Reads sharing molecular identifiers were discarded rather than binned into consensus sequences. CDR3 identification, clonotype clustering and error correction used MiTCR with a Q25 quality threshold and the strictest error-elimination algorithm. A nonparametric unseen species model using Euler transformation provided a lower-bound estimate of total TCR beta diversity. The raw public data were reprocessed by TCRdb itself: fastp quality trimming at Q25, MiXCR clonotype calling, in-frame beta chains only. One record per CDR3 amino acid sequence lists the most common genes and DNA. The V and J calls follow TCRdb's processing rather than the paper's. The sample profile shows over a million distinct CDR3 sequences; 42% of them were found once. The ten largest make up 7.9% of the sample.

The data were taken from a study of blood T cells in healthy people across ages (dated by TCRdb to between 2015 and 2016). Context from the whole study: Template switching captured roughly one uniquely barcoded TCR beta cDNA molecule per two T cells in model experiments. To track age-related changes in TCR beta repertoire diversity, the study relied on deep sequencing normalized with unique cDNA molecular identifiers. The donors were split into four age groups: young (average about 16 years), middle-aged (39), aged (approximately 60) and long-lived (roughly 86). To avoid experimental bias, donors of different ages were randomly spread across the sequencing lanes. The study analyzed two additional independent replicas of 1 million unique cDNA reads from the same blood draw for two donors, one aged 18 to 29 and one aged 80 or older.

The donors were some 39 Caucasian individuals from Russia, aged 6 to 90 years, who were systemically healthy. Each donor gave 9.5 to 10 milliliters of peripheral blood, drawn into EDTA-treated Vacutainer tubes. PBMCs were isolated by Ficoll-Paque density-gradient centrifugation, with at least 6 million obtained per sample. Total RNA, at least 5 micrograms per sample, was extracted from PBMCs with Trizol reagent. For every donor, flow cytometry on a PBMC aliquot measured the percentage of naive CD45RAhigh/CD27high T cells. Findings and caveats that apply to the study as a whole: Donor CMV infection status was unknown, potentially confounding age-related changes in expanded clonotypes. A strong correlation was found between observed TCR beta diversity and the percentage of naive T cells measured by flow cytometry. Compared with the aged group, the long-lived group had more naive CD4+ T cells, fewer expanded clones and increased TCR diversity, suggesting age selection. Since profiling was done on bulk unsorted PBMCs, naive and antigen-experienced compartments could not be conclusively compared. As age increased, observed TCR beta diversity per million T cells dropped in a roughly linear way, and a significant reduction was already evident by age around 41. Total diversity estimates from one million sequenced T cells were considered lower bounds and underestimates.

This receptor chain uses TRBV6-2 or TRBV6-3 and TRBJ2-7, with 9 bases matching TRBD1. The TCR comes from a woman between 18 and 30 years old in good health. Sequencing was carried out using blood. In nucleotide form, the sequence is TGTGCCAGCAGTGCACCGGGACAGGGCATCTACGAGCAGTACTTC. Its translation reads: CASSAPGQGIYEQYF.